Given below is one T cell receptor (beta chain) in context. Its specific antigen is unknown. No base quality information exists; no much larger clone differs at one position. This sample was taken from a study of control samples from healthy donors and cancer patients (dated by TCRdb to the early 2020s). Libraries were built with the immunoSEQ multiplex PCR assay. Here the immuneACCESS table is served through TCRdb, limited to in-frame sequences with V and J called. Missing clones are a known gap in these copies; in checked studies unresolved V genes cover under half, and the rest lacks a known reason. The sample has tens of thousands of clones on record, around 90% of them singletons. The ten largest clones represent about a fifth of the sample. CDR3 length: 18 amino acids, cysteine to phenylalanine. Just the 54-base CDR3 DNA is kept, in frame starting at base 1. At the junction V is shortened by 4 bases and J by 1 base; bases outside the gene matches: 13. The germline V gene yields SGHTS for CDR1 and YDEGEE for CDR2.

Sequencing used PBMCs. The sequence was collected from a middle-aged woman with head and neck cancer. The sequence joins TRBV5-8 to TRBJ1-4; 7 middle bases align to TRBD1. DNA sequence: TGTGCCAGCAGCCCCGGGACAGACATATCTGAAACTAATGAAAAACTGTTTTTT. It encodes CASSPGTDISETNEKLFF. The full variable domain, with segments outside the CDR3 supplied by the reference TRBV5-8 and TRBJ1-4 proteins, appears as EAGVTQSPTHLIKTRGQQATLRCSPISGHTSVYWYQQALGLGLQFLLWYDEGEERNRGNFPPRFSGRQFPNYSSELNVNALELEDSALYLCASSPGTDISETNEKLFFGSGTQLSVL.